Given below is one TCR beta chain in context. Antigen specificity is unknown. The CDR3 runs to 14 residues. The data belong to a study of CXCR3-negative and CXCR3-positive naive CD8 T cells. The TRB libraries of cDNA were built by UMI-labeled 5' RACE. From the 5' RACE reads, TCRdb lists one entry per CDR3 protein and no DNA. Its clone listing holds about 130,000 distinct CDR3 sequences. Whole-study results and caveats: Fresh PBMCs went into most assays, and CXCR3 expression partly declined after cryopreservation. Comparison of naive cells showed more hydrophobic TRB CDR3s in CXCR3-positive than in CXCR3-negative naive cells.

Subsets of CD8+ T cells were each sorted in triplicate at some 300,000 cells apiece. The clonotype was recovered from a human donor in good health. Some clones in this sample may be carry-over from other donors' samples. Sequencing used naive CXCR3+ CD8+ T cells from blood. Subset of the sample: CD45RO-CCR7+CD27+CD95- naive CD8+ T cells expressing CXCR3 (TNR3+). The V gene is TRBV12-3 or TRBV12-4, the J gene TRBJ1-6; as DNA is missing, the TRBD1 call by TCRdb cannot be tested. The CDR3 spells CASRATGGGSPLHF.